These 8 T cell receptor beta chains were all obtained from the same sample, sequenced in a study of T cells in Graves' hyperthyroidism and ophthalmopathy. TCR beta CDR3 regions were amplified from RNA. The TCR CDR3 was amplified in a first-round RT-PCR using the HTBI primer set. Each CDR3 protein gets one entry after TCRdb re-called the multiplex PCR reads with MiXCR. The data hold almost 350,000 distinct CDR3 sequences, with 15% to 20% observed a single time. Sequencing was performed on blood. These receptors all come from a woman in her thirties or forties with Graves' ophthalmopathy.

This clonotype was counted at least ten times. This CDR3 reads CASSALTVNTEAFF. CDR3 bases: TGTGCCAGCAGTGCTCTAACAGTGAACACTGAAGCTTTCTTT. The chain uses TRBV6-1 and TRBJ1-1; D is unresolved. V dropped 4 bases and J dropped 0 bases, with 9 bases sitting between them. This CDR3 has 14 residues. The V gene's germline CDR1 is MNHNS and CDR2 SASEGT.

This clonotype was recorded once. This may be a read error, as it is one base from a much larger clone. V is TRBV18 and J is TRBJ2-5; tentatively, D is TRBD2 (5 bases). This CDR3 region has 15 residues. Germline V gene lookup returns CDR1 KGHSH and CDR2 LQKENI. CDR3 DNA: TGTGCCAGCTCACCACCCGGGAAGGGCCAAGAGACCCTGTACTTC. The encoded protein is CASSPPGKGQETLYF.

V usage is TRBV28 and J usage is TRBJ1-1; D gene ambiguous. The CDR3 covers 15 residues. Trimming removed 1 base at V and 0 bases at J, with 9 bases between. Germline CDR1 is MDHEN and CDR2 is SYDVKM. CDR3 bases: TGTGCCAGCAGTTTATTACAGAACATGAACACTGAAGCTTTCTTT. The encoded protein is CASSLLQNMNTEAFF.

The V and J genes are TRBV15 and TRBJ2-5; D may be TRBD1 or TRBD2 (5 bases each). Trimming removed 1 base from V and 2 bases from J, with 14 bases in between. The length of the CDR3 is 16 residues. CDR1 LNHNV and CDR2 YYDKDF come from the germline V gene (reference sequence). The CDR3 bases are TGTGCCACCAGCAGAGGGGGCGGGCAGCAACAAGAGACCCAGTACTTC. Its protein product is CATSRGGGQQQETQYF. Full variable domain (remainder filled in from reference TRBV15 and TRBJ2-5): DAMVIQNPRYQVTQFGKPVTLSCSQTLNHNVMYWYQQKSSQAPKLLFHYYDKDFNNEADTPDNFQSRRPNTSFCFLDIRSPGLGDTAMYLCATSRGGGQQQETQYFGPGTRLLVL.

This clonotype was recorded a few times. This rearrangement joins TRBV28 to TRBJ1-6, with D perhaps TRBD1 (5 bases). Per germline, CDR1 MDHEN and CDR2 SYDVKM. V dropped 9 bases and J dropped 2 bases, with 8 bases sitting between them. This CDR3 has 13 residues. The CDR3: CASGRAYNSPLHF. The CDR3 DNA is TGTGCCAGTGGCAGGGCCTATAATTCACCCCTCCACTTT.

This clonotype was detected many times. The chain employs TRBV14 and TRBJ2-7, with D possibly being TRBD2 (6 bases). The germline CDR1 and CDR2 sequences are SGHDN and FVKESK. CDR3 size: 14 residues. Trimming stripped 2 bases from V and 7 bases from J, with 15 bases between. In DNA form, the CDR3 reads TGTGCCAGCAGCCAAAGTGGGCTCGGGGGAGAGCAGTACTTC. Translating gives CASSQSGLGGEQYF.

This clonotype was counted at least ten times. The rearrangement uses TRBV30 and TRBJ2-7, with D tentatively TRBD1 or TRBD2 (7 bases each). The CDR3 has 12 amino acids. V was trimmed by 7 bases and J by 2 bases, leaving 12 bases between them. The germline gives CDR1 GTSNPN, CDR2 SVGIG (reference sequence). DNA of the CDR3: TGTGCCTCGACAGGGAGGGCCTACGAGCAGTACTTC. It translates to CASTGRAYEQYF. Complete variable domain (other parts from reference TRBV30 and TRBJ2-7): SQTIHQWPATLVQPVGSPLSLECTVEGTSNPNLYWYRQAAGRGLQLLFYSVGIGQISSEVPQNLSASRPQDRQFILSSKKLLLSDSGFYLCASTGRAYEQYFGPGTRLTVT.

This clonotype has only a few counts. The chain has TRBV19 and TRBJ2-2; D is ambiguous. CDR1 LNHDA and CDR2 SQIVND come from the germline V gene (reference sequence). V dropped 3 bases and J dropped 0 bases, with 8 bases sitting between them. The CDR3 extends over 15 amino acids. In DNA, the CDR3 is TGTGCCAGTAGTATTCGGGCAGCGAACACCGGGGAGCTGTTTTTT. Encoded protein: CASSIRAANTGELFF.